The source of this TCR beta chain is a study of cytomegalovirus exposure and HLA in healthy donors. Each donor was nominally healthy when sampled (though unrecorded immune exposures were likely). PCR primers comprised 60 Vbeta and 13 Jbeta primers. The data were produced by immunoSEQ multiplex PCR, yet TCRdb's version contains in-frame clones alone and is incomplete. The sample has 150,000 to 200,000 clones; about three quarters are singletons. Remarks on this clone: Its antigen is not identified.

Germline loops: CDR1 GTSNPN, CDR2 SVGIG (reference sequence). V was clipped by 5 bases and J by 3 bases; unmatched bases: 6. The length of the CDR3 is 13 residues. The study, taken as a whole, reports: A later analysis, which compared TCR beta chains of equal frequency, found the HLA-associated ones more clonally expanded. Accurate prediction of most subjects' HLA-A and HLA-B alleles from TCR beta sequences was reported.

The chain carries TRBV30 and TRBJ2-5; TRBD2 aligns across 7 bases. This TCR came from a female donor in good health and CMV-seronegative. The sequenced sample was PBMCs. The CDR3 is CAWGLAGEETQYF. CDR3 coding DNA: TGTGCCTGGGGACTGGCGGGAGAAGAGACCCAGTACTTC.